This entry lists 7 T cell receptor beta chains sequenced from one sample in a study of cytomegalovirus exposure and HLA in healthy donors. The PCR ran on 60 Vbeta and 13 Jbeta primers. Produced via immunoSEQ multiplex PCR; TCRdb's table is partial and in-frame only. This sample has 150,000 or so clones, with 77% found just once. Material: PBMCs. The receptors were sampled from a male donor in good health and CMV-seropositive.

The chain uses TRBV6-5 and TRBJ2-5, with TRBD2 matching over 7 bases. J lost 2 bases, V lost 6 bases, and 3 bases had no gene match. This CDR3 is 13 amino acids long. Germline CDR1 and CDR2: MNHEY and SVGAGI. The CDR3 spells CASRRDYQETQYF. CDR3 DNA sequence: TGTGCCAGCAGGAGGGACTATCAAGAGACCCAGTACTTC.

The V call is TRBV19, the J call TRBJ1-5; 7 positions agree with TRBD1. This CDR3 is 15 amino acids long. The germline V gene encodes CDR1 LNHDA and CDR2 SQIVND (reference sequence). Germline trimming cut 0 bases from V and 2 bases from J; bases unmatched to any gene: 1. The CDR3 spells CASSIEGTGNQPQHF. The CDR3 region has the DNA TGTGCCAGTAGTATAGAGGGGACAGGCAATCAGCCCCAGCATTTT.

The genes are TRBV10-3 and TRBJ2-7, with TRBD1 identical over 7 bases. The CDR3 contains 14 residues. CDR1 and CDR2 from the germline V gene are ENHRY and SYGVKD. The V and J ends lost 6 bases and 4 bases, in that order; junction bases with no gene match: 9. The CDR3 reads CAIRGDRETYEQYF. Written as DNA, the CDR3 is TGTGCCATCAGGGGCGACAGGGAAACATACGAGCAGTACTTC.

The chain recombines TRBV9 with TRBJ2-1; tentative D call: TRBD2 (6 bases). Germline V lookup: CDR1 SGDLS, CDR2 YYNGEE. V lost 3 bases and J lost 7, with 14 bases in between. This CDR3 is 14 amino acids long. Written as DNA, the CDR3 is TGTGCCAGCAGCGAGGGGCGACTAGGGAATGAGCAGTTCTTC. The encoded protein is CASSEGRLGNEQFF. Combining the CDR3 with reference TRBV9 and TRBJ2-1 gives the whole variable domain DSGVTQTPKHLITATGQRVTLRCSPRSGDLSVYWYQQSLDQGLQFLIQYYNGEERAKGNILERFSAQQFPDLHSELNLSSLELGDSALYFCASSEGRLGNEQFFGPGTRLTVL.

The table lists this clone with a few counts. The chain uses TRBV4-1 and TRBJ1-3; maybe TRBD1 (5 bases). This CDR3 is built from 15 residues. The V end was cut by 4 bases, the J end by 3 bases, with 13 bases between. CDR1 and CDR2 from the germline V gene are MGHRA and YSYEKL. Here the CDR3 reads CASSPLGRGGNTIYF. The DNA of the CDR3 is TGCGCCAGCAGCCCCTTAGGTAGGGGTGGAAACACCATATATTTT.

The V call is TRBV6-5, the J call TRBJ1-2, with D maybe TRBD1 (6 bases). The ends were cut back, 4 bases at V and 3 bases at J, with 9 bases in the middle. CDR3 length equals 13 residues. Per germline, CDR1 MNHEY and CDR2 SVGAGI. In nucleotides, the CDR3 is TGTGCCAGCAGTTCTCCAGGGGACTATGGCTACACCTTC. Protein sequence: CASSSPGDYGYTF.

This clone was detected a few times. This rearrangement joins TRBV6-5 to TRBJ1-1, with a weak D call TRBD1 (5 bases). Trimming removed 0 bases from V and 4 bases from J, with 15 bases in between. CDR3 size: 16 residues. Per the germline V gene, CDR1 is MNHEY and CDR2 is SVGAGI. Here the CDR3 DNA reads TGTGCCAGCAGTTACTCTAGGTTCGGGGGAATCACTGAAGCTTTCTTT. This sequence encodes CASSYSRFGGITEAFF.